The text below deals with one T cell receptor beta chain. Its antigen remains unidentified. The data belong to a study of T cell responses to AZD1222 COVID-19 vaccine. Broader study findings: Per reports, nearly half of all spike-specific TCRs target regions that are unmutated in variants. In all cases, repertoires were sampled only after the peak T cell response. Only a handful of AZD1222 recipients tested seropositive at baseline.

The table came from immunoSEQ multiplex PCR; TCRdb's copy has only in-frame clones and leaves some out. Among about 270,000 clones listed, 90% to 95% were seen once. Trimming shortened V by 5 bases and J by 3 bases, and 23 bases separated the two germline ends. CDR1 KGHSH and CDR2 LQKENI come from the germline V gene. The CDR3 totals 18 residues. Analysis merged second doses at about 4 or about 12 weeks. This chain uses TRBV18 with TRBJ1-3; D gene uncertain. The specimen comprised peripheral blood, sampled 28 days after the second AZD1222 dose. The receptor's source is an adult who received the AZD1222 COVID-19 vaccine. Here the CDR3 reads CASSSLFPETGHGNTIYF. The CDR3 coding sequence is TGTGCCAGCTCATCCCTTTTCCCGGAGACGGGCCATGGAAACACCATATATTTT.